The 27 T cell receptor beta chains below were found in one sample sequenced in a study of vaccination effects on CD4 cells after COVID-19. Their antigen targets remain unknown. The protocol was immunoSEQ multiplex PCR, while the TCRdb copy is restricted to in-frame clones and leaves out a portion. Among around 40,000 clones listed, over 60% were seen once. Cultured cells yielded isolated CD4+ T cells after less than 11 days. All study participants received two doses of BNT162b2 or mRNA-1273 vaccine. The material sequenced was CD4+ T cells from PBMCs cultured without peptide, taken after COVID-19 vaccination. Receptor source: a human donor who received a COVID-19 vaccine.

This chain links TRBV4-1 with TRBJ1-1; 8 bases line up with TRBD1. Germline lookup yields CDR1 MGHRA and CDR2 YSYEKL. With V trimmed by 1 base and J by 3 bases, 7 bases remained unmatched. CDR3 length: 16 residues. CDR3 residues: CASSQVTEQGDTEAFF. The CDR3 coding sequence is TGCGCCAGCAGCCAAGTAACGGAACAGGGGGACACTGAAGCTTTCTTT.

This chain's CDR3 is CSVVGRFNTEAFF. DNA for the CDR3: TGCAGCGTTGTGGGACGGTTTAACACTGAAGCTTTCTTT. The genes are TRBV29-1 and TRBJ1-1; D perhaps matches TRBD1 (5 bases). Trimming removed 4 bases at V and 2 bases at J, with 11 bases between. CDR1 SQVTM and CDR2 ANQGSEA come from the germline V gene. CDR3 length: 13 residues.

This chain joins TRBV10-3 and TRBJ2-1; the D gene is possibly TRBD2 (6 bases). V gave up 4 bases and J gave up 7 bases, with 14 bases separating them. Looked up from germline, CDR1 is ENHRY and CDR2 is SYGVKD. The CDR3 sequence is 14 residues long. Here the CDR3 DNA reads TGTGCCATCAGTGTGCGGGACTCCGCAAATGAGCAGTTCTTC. Its translation: CAISVRDSANEQFF.

The chain employs TRBV6-5 and TRBJ1-1, with D perhaps matching TRBD1 (5 bases). The V and J ends lost 5 bases and 3 bases respectively, with 13 bases between them. Germline CDR1 MNHEY, CDR2 SVGAGI. The CDR3 has 14 amino acids. The CDR3: CASSLGRGDTEAFF. The CDR3 DNA reads TGTGCCAGCAGTCTGGGTAGGGGTGACACTGAAGCTTTCTTT.

The CDR3 DNA follows: TGTGCCAGCAGCCAAGGGCAGCCGGCGAACACCGGGGAGCTGTTTTTT. It specifies CASSQGQPANTGELFF. The genes are TRBV3-1 (or the pseudogene TRBV3-2) and TRBJ2-2; D is unresolved. V lost 1 base, J lost 0 bases, and 9 bases lay in between. In germline, CDR1 is LGHDT, CDR2 YNNKEL (reference sequence). This CDR3 contains 16 residues.

This clone turned up a few times. This chain connects TRBV5-1 to TRBJ2-2; TRBD1 matches 8 bases. V lost 0 bases and J lost 4; bases outside the gene matches: 2. Per the germline V gene, CDR1 is SGHRS and CDR2 is YFSETQ. This CDR3 has 15 residues. CDR3 coding DNA: TGCGCCAGCAGCTTGGGGACAGGGTTCACCGGGGAGCTGTTTTTT. It specifies CASSLGTGFTGELFF.

In this sample, this clone turned up a few times. This chain links TRBV11-2 with TRBJ1-1; perhaps TRBD1 as D (5 bases). The CDR3 is made up of 14 amino acids. The ends were cut back, 0 bases at V and 7 bases at J, with 12 bases in the middle. Looked up from germline, CDR1 is SGHAT and CDR2 is FQNNGV. The CDR3 nucleotides read TGTGCCAGCAGCTTAGATCGACGGGGGAGTGAAGCTTTCTTT. It yields the protein CASSLDRRGSEAFF.

This sequence joins TRBV10-3 and TRBJ2-1; D unclear. Germline-derived CDR1 and CDR2 are ENHRY and SYGVKD. The CDR3 runs 14 residues. The ends were cut back, 6 bases at V and 3 bases at J, with 12 bases in the middle. CDR3 bases: TGTGCCATCAGGTTCTCCGAGGTCTACAATGAGCAGTTCTTC. Amino acid sequence: CAIRFSEVYNEQFF.

The CDR3 is CASSLIGELAKNIQYF. In DNA, the CDR3 is TGTGCCAGCAGCTTAATCGGGGAGTTAGCCAAAAACATTCAGTACTTC. This rearrangement joins TRBV7-9 to TRBJ2-4; D possibly corresponds to TRBD2 (5 bases). Trimming removed 2 bases from V and 0 bases from J, with 11 bases in between. CDR1 SEHNR and CDR2 FQNEAQ come from the germline V gene (reference sequence). The length of the CDR3 is 16 residues.

The count of this clone is one. V and J are TRBV5-4 and TRBJ2-5; no definite D call. The germline V gene encodes CDR1 SGHNT and CDR2 YYREEE (reference sequence). The V and J ends lost 0 bases and 5 bases respectively, with 14 bases between them. The CDR3 length is 15 residues. The CDR3 DNA reads TGTGCCAGCAGCTTGGAACAGACCCCCGGGGAGACCCAGTACTTC. Its translation is CASSLEQTPGETQYF.

The chain is built from TRBV19 and TRBJ2-2, with 8 bases matching TRBD1. The germline gives CDR1 LNHDA, CDR2 SQIVND (reference sequence). The CDR3 consists of 14 residues. Trimming at V came to 5 bases and at J to 7 bases, leaving 6 bases not matched to a gene. The CDR3 sequence: CASSLQGESGELFF. CDR3 DNA: TGTGCCAGTAGTTTACAGGGGGAAAGCGGGGAGCTGTTTTTT. The full variable domain, rest sourced from reference TRBV19 and TRBJ2-2, is DGGITQSPKYLFRKEGQNVTLSCEQNLNHDAMYWYRQDPGQGLRLIYYSQIVNDFQKGDIAEGYSVSREKKESFPLTVTSAQKNPTAFYLCASSLQGESGELFFGEGSRLTVL.

The sample holds a few counts of this clone. The V and J genes are TRBV11-2 and TRBJ2-1; D might be TRBD1 (6 bases). Trimming removed 4 bases from V and 0 bases from J, with 13 bases in between. Germline CDR1 is SGHAT and CDR2 is FQNNGV. This CDR3 region has 16 residues. CDR3 in DNA: TGTGCCAGCAGCTCCCGACAGGACCGCTCCTACAATGAGCAGTTCTTC. Translated: CASSSRQDRSYNEQFF. Combining the CDR3 with reference TRBV11-2 and TRBJ2-1 gives the whole variable domain EAGVAQSPRYKIIEKRQSVAFWCNPISGHATLYWYQQILGQGPKLLIQFQNNGVVDDSQLPKDRFSAERLKGVDSTLKIQPAKLEDSAVYLCASSSRQDRSYNEQFFGPGTRLTVL.

This clone has only a few counts. The chain combines TRBV2 with TRBJ1-4; 8 bases line up with TRBD1. Germline CDR1 reads SNHLY; CDR2 reads FYNNEI. The CDR3 contains 14 residues. Germline trimming cut 5 bases from V and 5 bases from J; bases unmatched to any gene: 4. CDR3 in DNA: TGTGCCAGCAGTACCGGGACAGGCAATGAAAAACTGTTTTTT. It yields the protein CASSTGTGNEKLFF. The whole variable domain, filled in from reference TRBV2 and TRBJ1-4, reads EPEVTQTPSHQVTQMGQEVILRCVPISNHLYFYWYRQILGQKVEFLVSFYNNEISEKSEIFDDQFSVERPDGSNFTLKIRSTKLEDSAMYFCASSTGTGNEKLFFGSGTQLSVL.

V is TRBV7-6 and J is TRBJ1-1; no clear D gene. The CDR3 is made up of 13 amino acids. Germline values: CDR1 SGHVS, CDR2 FNYEAQ. V was cut by 2 bases and J by 1 base, with 5 bases left in between. CDR3 region: CASSLMTNTEAFF. As DNA, the CDR3 is TGTGCCAGCAGCTTAATGACGAACACTGAAGCTTTCTTT.

This clone showed up just a few times. This chain connects TRBV4-2 to TRBJ1-5; perhaps TRBD1 as D (5 bases). The CDR3 covers 19 residues. Trimming left V 0 bases short and J 3 bases short, with 21 bases between. Germline lookup yields CDR1 LGHNA and CDR2 YNFKEQ. The CDR3 DNA reads as TGTGCCAGCAGCCAAGATTTGGCGGCGACAGTACGGCCCAATCAGCCCCAGCATTTT. The encoded protein is CASSQDLAATVRPNQPQHF.

This rearrangement joins TRBV5-1 to TRBJ2-7, with a tentative D call TRBD1 (5 bases). CDR3 length equals 14 residues. V lost 3 bases and J lost 3, with 13 bases in between. CDR1 SGHRS and CDR2 YFSETQ come from the germline V gene. CDR3 nucleotide sequence: TGCGCCAGCAGCTCAAGGGGTTATGGCTACGAGCAGTACTTC. It specifies CASSSRGYGYEQYF.

V gene TRBV10-2 combines with J gene TRBJ2-5; no clear D. This CDR3 has 11 residues. Germline loops: CDR1 WSHSY, CDR2 SAAADI. V lost 6 bases to trimming and J lost 2 bases, with 4 bases between them. The CDR3 bases are TGCGCCAGCAGCCAACAAGAGACCCAGTACTTC. Translating gives CASSQQETQYF.

This chain joins TRBV18 and TRBJ1-5, with a weak D call TRBD1 (5 bases). Between the trimmed V and J ends, which lost 5 bases and 3 bases, there was a span of 14 bases. The V gene's germline CDR1 is KGHSH and CDR2 LQKENI. CDR3 length: 15 residues. CDR3 sequence reads: CASSGDSLSNQPQHF. The CDR3 DNA reads TGTGCCAGCTCAGGGGACTCCCTCTCCAATCAGCCCCAGCATTTT.

The chain has TRBV12-5 and TRBJ2-2; D is perhaps TRBD1 (5 bases). With 3 bases removed from V and 6 bases from J, the gap between germline ends came to 14 bases. This CDR3 is 15 amino acids long. Germline V gene sequence: CDR1 LGHNT, CDR2 FRNRAP. Here the CDR3 reads CASGFEAGLAGELFF. The CDR3 DNA is TGTGCTAGTGGTTTCGAGGCAGGGTTGGCCGGGGAGCTGTTTTTT. Variable domain in full (rest from reference TRBV12-5 and TRBJ2-2): DARVTQTPRHKVTEMGQEVTMRCQPILGHNTVFWYRQTMMQGLELLAYFRNRAPLDDSGMPKDRFSAEMPDATLATLKIQPSEPRDSAVYFCASGFEAGLAGELFFGEGSRLTVL.

The CDR3 nucleotides read TGTGCCATCAGTCAAACACGACAGGGGATTATGCAGGCGAACACTGAAGCTTTCTTT. This sequence encodes CAISQTRQGIMQANTEAFF. The rearrangement links TRBV10-3 to TRBJ1-1; 8 bases fit TRBD1. Germline assignment: CDR1 ENHRY and CDR2 SYGVKD. CDR3 length: 19 amino acids. After removal of 5 bases from V and 1 base from J, the junction contained 18 bases not matched to a gene.

The rearrangement links TRBV6-5 to TRBJ1-4; no firm D call. The CDR3 contains 16 residues. The germline gives CDR1 MNHEY, CDR2 SVGAGI. The V and J ends lost 4 bases and 0 bases respectively, with 12 bases between them. CDR3 bases: TGTGCCAGCAGTTCCGGGAGGCATGCAACTAATGAAAAACTGTTTTTT. It codes for CASSSGRHATNEKLFF.

This clone was counted a few times. V and J are TRBV4-1 and TRBJ1-2; D is uncertain. Germline values: CDR1 MGHRA, CDR2 YSYEKL. The V end was cut by 1 base, the J end by 3 bases, with 12 bases between. This CDR3 region has 15 residues. CDR3 DNA: TGCGCCAGCAGCCAAGGTGAAGGGCCTGACTATGGCTACACCTTC. Translation: CASSQGEGPDYGYTF.

The chain carries TRBV29-1 and TRBJ2-6; 8 positions agree with TRBD1. This CDR3 spans 17 amino acids. Per the germline V gene, CDR1 is SQVTM and CDR2 is ANQGSEA. V dropped 6 bases and J dropped 2; count of bases not matched to a gene: 12. CDR3 protein: CSVAVRRGPPGANVLTF. DNA of the CDR3: TGCAGCGTGGCGGTTCGCAGGGGGCCTCCTGGGGCCAACGTCCTGACTTTC.

In its sample, this clone was seen once. The V gene is TRBV19, the J gene TRBJ1-4; a weak D match, TRBD1 (5 bases). Germline V CDR1 and CDR2: LNHDA, SQIVND (reference sequence). CDR3 size: 17 residues. V lost 3 bases and J lost 3, with 17 bases in between. CDR3: CASSISFGQGPNEKLFF. CDR3 DNA sequence: TGTGCCAGTAGTATTAGTTTCGGGCAGGGCCCTAATGAAAAACTGTTTTTT.

The chain carries TRBV18 and TRBJ2-5, with D possibly matching TRBD1 (5 bases). The CDR3 spans 16 residues. Germline values: CDR1 KGHSH, CDR2 LQKENI. Trimming cost V 0 bases and J 1 base, with 12 bases left between them. CDR3 sequence (DNA): TGTGCCAGCTCACCACCAGCCAGGGTAATCCAAGAGACCCAGTACTTC. As protein: CASSPPARVIQETQYF. Drawing the rest from reference TRBV18 and TRBJ2-5, the complete variable domain is NAGVMQNPRHLVRRRGQEARLRCSPMKGHSHVYWYRQLPEEGLKFMVYLQKENIIDESGMPKERFSAEFPKEGPSILRIQQVVRGDSAAYFCASSPPARVIQETQYFGPGTRLLVL.

The V gene is TRBV2, the J gene TRBJ2-4; TRBD2 matches 11 bases. There are 15 residues in the CDR3. J lost 7 bases, V lost 8 bases, and 10 bases had no gene match. The germline gives CDR1 SNHLY, CDR2 FYNNEI. This CDR3 is CASSRLAGLRNIQYF. CDR3 nucleotides: TGTGCCAGCTCCAGACTAGCGGGGCTGAGGAACATTCAGTACTTC.

The chain joins TRBV18 to TRBJ1-5; maybe TRBD1 (6 bases). The CDR3 is made up of 13 amino acids. Germline values: CDR1 KGHSH, CDR2 LQKENI. The V and J ends lost 3 bases and 6 bases respectively, with 9 bases between them. The CDR3 reads CASSPGGRQPQHF. In DNA, the CDR3 is TGTGCCAGCTCACCGGGGGGGCGTCAGCCCCAGCATTTT.